This TCR beta chain was identified in a study of T cell repertoires in aging, cancer and after chemotherapy. There are 14 residues in the CDR3. Germline CDR1 reads SGHKS; CDR2 reads YYEKEE (reference sequence). Trimming removed 3 bases at V and 2 bases at J, with 9 bases between. Multiplex touch-down PCR with TRB-A/B primers amplified rearranged V-D-J TRB sequences. Each CDR3 protein is one row after TCRdb ran MiXCR on the multiplex PCR reads. Among about 6,400 distinct CDR3 sequences, just under 30% were seen once, and the ten largest hold approximately 7%. Peripheral blood genomic DNA, not sorted cells or RNA, was the template. This clonotype is medium-sized (0.01 to 0.1%).

The sequencing input was blood. The TCR was taken from a human donor in good health. This rearrangement joins TRBV5-5 to TRBJ2-1, with D uncertain. The CDR3 nucleotides are TGTGCCAGCAGCTGGGGTCCGACCTACAATGAGCAGTTCTTC. It yields the protein CASSWGPTYNEQFF.